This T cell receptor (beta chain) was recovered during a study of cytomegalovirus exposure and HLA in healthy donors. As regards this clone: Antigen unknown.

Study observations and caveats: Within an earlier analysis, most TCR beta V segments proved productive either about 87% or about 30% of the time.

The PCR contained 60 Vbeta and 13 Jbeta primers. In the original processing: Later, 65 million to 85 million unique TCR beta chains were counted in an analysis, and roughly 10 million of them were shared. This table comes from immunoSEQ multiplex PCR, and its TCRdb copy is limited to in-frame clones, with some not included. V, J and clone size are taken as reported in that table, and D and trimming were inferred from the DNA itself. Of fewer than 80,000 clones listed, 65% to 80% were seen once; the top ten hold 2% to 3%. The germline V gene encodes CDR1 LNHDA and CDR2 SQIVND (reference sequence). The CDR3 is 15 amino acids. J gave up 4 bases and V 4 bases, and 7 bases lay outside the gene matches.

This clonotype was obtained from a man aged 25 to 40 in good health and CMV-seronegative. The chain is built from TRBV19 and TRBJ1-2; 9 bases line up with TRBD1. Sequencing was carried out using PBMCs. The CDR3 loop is CASSTRDRAGYGYTF. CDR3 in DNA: TGTGCCAGTAGTACCCGGGACAGGGCGGGCTATGGCTACACCTTC.